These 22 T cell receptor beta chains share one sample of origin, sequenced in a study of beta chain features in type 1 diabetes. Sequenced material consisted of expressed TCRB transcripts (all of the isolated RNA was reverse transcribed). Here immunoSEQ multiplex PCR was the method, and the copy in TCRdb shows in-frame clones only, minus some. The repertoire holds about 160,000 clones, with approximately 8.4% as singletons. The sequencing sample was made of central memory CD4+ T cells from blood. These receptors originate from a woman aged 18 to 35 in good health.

CDR3: CASSLLTGATDTQYF. CDR3 nucleotide sequence: TGTGCCAGCAGCTTACTGACAGGGGCCACAGATACGCAGTATTTT. This sequence joins TRBV7-9 and TRBJ2-3; 8 positions match TRBD1. The CDR3 totals 15 residues. The germline V gene has CDR1 SEHNR and CDR2 FQNEAQ (reference sequence). V dropped 2 bases and J dropped 2; count of bases not matched to a gene: 3.

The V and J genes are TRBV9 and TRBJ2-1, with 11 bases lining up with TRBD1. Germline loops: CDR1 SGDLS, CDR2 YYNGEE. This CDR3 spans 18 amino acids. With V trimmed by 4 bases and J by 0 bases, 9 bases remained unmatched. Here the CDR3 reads CASSSGTGGKSSYNEQFF. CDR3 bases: TGTGCCAGCAGCTCCGGGACAGGGGGAAAGAGCTCCTACAATGAGCAGTTCTTC.

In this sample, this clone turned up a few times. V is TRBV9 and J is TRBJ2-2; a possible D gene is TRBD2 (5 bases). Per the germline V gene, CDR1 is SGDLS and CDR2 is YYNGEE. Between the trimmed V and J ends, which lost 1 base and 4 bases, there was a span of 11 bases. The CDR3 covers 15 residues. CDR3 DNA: TGTGCCAGCAGCGTACGAGGGATGGGCACCGGGGAGCTGTTTTTT. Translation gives CASSVRGMGTGELFF.

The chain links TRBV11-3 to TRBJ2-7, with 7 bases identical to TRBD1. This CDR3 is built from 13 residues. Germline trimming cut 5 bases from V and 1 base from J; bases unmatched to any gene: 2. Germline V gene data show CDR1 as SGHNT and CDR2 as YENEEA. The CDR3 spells CASSTGQSYEQYF. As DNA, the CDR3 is TGTGCCAGCAGCACGGGACAGTCCTACGAGCAGTACTTC.

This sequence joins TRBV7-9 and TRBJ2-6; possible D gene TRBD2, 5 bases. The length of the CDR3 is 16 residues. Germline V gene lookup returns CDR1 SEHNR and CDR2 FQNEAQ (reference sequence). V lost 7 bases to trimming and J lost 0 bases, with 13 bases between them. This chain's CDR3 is CASTRGRFSGANVLTF. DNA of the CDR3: TGTGCCAGCACCCGGGGAAGATTCTCTGGGGCCAACGTCCTGACTTTC.

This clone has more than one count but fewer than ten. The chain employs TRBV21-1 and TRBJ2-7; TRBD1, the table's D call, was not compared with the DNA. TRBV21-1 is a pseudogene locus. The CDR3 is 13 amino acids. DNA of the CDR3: TGTGCCAGCAGCGGCCGACACGGCTACGAGCAGTACTTC. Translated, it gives CASSGRHGYEQYF.

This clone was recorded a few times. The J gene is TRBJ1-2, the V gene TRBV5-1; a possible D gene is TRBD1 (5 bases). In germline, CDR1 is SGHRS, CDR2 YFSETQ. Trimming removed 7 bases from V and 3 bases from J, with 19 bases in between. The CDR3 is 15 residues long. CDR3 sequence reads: CASLPGRGYDYGYTF. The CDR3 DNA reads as TGCGCCAGCCTTCCCGGACGGGGGTACGACTATGGCTACACCTTC.

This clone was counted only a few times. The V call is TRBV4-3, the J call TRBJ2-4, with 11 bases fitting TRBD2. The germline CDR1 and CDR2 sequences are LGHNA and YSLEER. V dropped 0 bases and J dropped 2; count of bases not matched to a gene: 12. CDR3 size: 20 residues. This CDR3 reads CASSQELGVAGGPTKNIQYF. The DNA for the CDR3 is TGCGCCAGCAGCCAAGAACTCGGGGTAGCGGGGGGGCCAACCAAAAACATTCAGTACTTC.

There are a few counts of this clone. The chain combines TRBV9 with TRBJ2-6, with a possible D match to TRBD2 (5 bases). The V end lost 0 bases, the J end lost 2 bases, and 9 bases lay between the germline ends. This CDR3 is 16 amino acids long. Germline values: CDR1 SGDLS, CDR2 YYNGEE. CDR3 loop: CASSVERGAGANVLTF. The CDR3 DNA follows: TGTGCCAGCAGCGTAGAACGGGGAGCTGGGGCCAACGTCCTGACTTTC.

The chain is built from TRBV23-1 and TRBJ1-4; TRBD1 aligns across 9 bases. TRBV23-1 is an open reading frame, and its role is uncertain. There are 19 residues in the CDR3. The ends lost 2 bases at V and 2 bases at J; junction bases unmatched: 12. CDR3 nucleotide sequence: TGCGCCAGCAGTCAACGGGACAGGGAGGGGGAAGGGACTAATGAAAAACTGTTTTTT. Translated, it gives CASSQRDREGEGTNEKLFF.

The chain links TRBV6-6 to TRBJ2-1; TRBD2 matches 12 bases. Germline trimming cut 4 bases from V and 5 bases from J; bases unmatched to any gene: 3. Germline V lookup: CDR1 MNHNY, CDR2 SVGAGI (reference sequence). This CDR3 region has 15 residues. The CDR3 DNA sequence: TGTGCCAGCAGTTCTAGCGGGAGGGCGGACAATGAGCAGTTCTTC. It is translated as CASSSSGRADNEQFF.

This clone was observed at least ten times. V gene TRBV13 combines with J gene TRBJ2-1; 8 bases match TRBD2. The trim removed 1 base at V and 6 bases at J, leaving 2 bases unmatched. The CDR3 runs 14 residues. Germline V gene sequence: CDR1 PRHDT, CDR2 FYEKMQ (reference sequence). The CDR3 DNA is TGTGCCAGCAGCTTAGAGGCGGGAGGCAATGAGCAGTTCTTC. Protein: CASSLEAGGNEQFF. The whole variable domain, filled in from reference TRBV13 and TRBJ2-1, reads AAGVIQSPRHLIKEKRETATLKCYPIPRHDTVYWYQQGPGQDPQFLISFYEKMQSDKGSIPDRFSAQQFSDYHSELNMSSLELGDSALYFCASSLEAGGNEQFFGPGTRLTVL.

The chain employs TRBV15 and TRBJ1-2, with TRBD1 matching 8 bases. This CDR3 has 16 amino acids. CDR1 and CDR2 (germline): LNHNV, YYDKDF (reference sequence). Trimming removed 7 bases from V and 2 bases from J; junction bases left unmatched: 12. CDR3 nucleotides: TGTGCCACCACCCTCGAAAGGACAGGGCCAAACTATGGCTACACCTTC. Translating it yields CATTLERTGPNYGYTF.

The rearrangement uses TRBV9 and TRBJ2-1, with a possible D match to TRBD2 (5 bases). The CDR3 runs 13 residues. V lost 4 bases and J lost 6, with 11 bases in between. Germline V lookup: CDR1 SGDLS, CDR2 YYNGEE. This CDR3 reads CASSSGLANEQFF. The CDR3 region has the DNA TGTGCCAGCAGCTCCGGACTGGCCAATGAGCAGTTCTTC.

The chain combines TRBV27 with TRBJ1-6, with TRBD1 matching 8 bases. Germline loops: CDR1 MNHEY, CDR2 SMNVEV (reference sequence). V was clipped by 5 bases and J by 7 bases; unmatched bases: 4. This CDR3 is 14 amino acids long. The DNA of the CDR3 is TGTGCCAGCAGTGGACGGACAGGGAATTCACCCCTCCACTTT. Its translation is CASSGRTGNSPLHF.

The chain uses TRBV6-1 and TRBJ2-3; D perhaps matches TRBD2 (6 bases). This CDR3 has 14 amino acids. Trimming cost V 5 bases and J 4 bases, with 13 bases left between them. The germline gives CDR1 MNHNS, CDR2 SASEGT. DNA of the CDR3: TGTGCCAGCAGTCGGGGGAGCTCCCCAGATACGCAGTATTTT. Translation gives CASSRGSSPDTQYF.

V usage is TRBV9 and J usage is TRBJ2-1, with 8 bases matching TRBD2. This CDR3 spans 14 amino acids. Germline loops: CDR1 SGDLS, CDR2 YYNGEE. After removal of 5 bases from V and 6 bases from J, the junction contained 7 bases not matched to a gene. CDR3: CASSLGLAGNEQFF. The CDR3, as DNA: TGTGCCAGCAGTCTTGGACTAGCCGGCAATGAGCAGTTCTTC.

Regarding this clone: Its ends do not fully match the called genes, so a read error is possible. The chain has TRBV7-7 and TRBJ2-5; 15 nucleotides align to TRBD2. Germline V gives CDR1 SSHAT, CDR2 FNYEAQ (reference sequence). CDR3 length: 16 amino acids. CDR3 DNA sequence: TGTGCTAGCAGCTCTGGACTAGCGGGGGGGAGAGAGACCCAGTACTTC. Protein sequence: CASSSGLAGGRETQYF.

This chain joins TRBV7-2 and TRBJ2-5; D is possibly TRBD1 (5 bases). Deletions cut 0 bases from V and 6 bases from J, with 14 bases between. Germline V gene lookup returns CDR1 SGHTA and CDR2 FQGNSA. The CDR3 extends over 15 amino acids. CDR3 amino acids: CASSLAGQGKKTQYF. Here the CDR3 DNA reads TGTGCCAGCAGCTTAGCAGGCCAGGGTAAAAAGACCCAGTACTTC.

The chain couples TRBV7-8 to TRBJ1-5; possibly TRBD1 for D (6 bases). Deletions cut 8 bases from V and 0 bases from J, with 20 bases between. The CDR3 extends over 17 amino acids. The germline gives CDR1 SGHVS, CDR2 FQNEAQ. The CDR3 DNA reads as TGTGCCAGCCCGAAGCCGGCAGGGGCCTATAGCAATCAGCCCCAGCATTTT. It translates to CASPKPAGAYSNQPQHF.

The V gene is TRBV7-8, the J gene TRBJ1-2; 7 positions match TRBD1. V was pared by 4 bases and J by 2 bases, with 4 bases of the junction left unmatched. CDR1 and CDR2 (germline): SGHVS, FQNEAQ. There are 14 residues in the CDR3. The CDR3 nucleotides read TGTGCCAGCAGCTCAACAGGGGCCAACTATGGCTACACCTTC. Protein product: CASSSTGANYGYTF.

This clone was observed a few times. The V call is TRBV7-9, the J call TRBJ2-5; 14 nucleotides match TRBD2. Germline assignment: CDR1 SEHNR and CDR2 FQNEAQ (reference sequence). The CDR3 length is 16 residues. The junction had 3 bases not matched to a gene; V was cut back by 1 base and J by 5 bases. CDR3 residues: CASSLGLAGGQETQYF. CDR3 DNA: TGTGCCAGCAGCTTAGGACTAGCGGGGGGGCAGGAGACCCAGTACTTC.